Listed here are 8 T cell receptor beta chains from one sample, sequenced in a study of cytomegalovirus exposure and HLA in healthy donors. PCR primers comprised 60 Vbeta and 13 Jbeta primers. This table comes from immunoSEQ multiplex PCR, and its TCRdb copy is limited to in-frame clones, with some not included. Here the sample spans 85,000 to 100,000 clones, more than 60% being singletons. The sequenced material came from PBMCs. The receptors originated from a middle-aged man in good health and CMV-seropositive.

The V gene is TRBV29-1, the J gene TRBJ2-2; 11 bases agree with TRBD1. CDR3 length equals 14 residues. The trim removed 8 bases at V and 5 bases at J, leaving 7 bases unmatched. Germline loops: CDR1 SQVTM, CDR2 ANQGSEA. This CDR3 reads CSSRTGGTTGELFF. DNA for the CDR3: TGCAGCTCGCGGACAGGGGGCACGACCGGGGAGCTGTTTTTT.

The rearrangement joins TRBV13 to TRBJ2-3; TRBD2 matches 13 bases. The CDR3 consists of 20 residues. Germline CDR1 is PRHDT and CDR2 is FYEKMQ (reference sequence). The trim removed 3 bases at V and 0 bases at J, leaving 12 bases unmatched. The CDR3 nucleotides are TGTGCCAGCAGCTTCAGGACTAGCGGGGGCTGGAGTACTAGCACAGATACGCAGTATTTT. Translated: CASSFRTSGGWSTSTDTQYF.

The CDR3 region has the DNA TGCGCCAGCAGCTTGGCCCGGGCACCCCTCGGGGATGAAAAACTGTTTTTT. This codes for CASSLARAPLGDEKLFF. This rearrangement joins TRBV5-1 to TRBJ1-4, with D hard to call. CDR3 length equals 17 residues. CDR1 is SGHRS and CDR2 is YFSETQ in the germline V gene. Trimming pared 0 bases from V and 6 bases from J, leaving 18 bases between.

This clone turned up a few times. The chain links TRBV19 to TRBJ1-6; D not resolved. V was shortened by 6 bases and J by 3 bases, with 12 bases between the two germline ends. CDR1 is LNHDA, CDR2 SQIVND, per germline (reference sequence). CDR3 length: 15 residues. The CDR3 loop reads CASRTAPGYNSPLHF. In DNA, the CDR3 is TGTGCCAGTAGGACCGCGCCAGGCTATAATTCACCCCTCCACTTT.

The CDR3, as DNA: TGTGCCATCACCCTGGAAGGGTCGAGGGATGGCTACACCTTC. Translating it yields CAITLEGSRDGYTF. The chain has TRBV10-3 and TRBJ1-2, with no clear D. The CDR3 consists of 14 residues. CDR1 and CDR2 (germline): ENHRY, SYGVKD. The V gene lost 7 bases and the J gene lost 6 bases, with 18 bases spanning the gap.

The V call is TRBV27, the J call TRBJ1-2; D is perhaps TRBD1 (6 bases). The V and J ends lost 8 bases and 2 bases respectively, with 9 bases between them. Germline V gene lookup returns CDR1 MNHEY and CDR2 SMNVEV (reference sequence). The CDR3 sequence is 12 residues long. The CDR3: CASGGQNYGYTF. The CDR3 DNA is TGTGCCAGCGGAGGACAGAACTATGGCTACACCTTC.

On this clone: This sample also contains other DNA sequences that code for the same CDR3. V usage is TRBV30 and J usage is TRBJ1-1; D is ambiguous. Trimming cost V 0 bases and J 2 bases, with 7 bases left between them. Germline CDR1 GTSNPN, CDR2 SVGIG (reference sequence). The CDR3 totals 13 residues. In DNA, the CDR3 is TGTGCCTGGAGTGTTGCGACTAACACTGAAGCTTTCTTT. Its protein is CAWSVATNTEAFF.

The J gene is TRBJ1-2, the V gene TRBV6-5; 7 nucleotides match TRBD1. Per germline, CDR1 MNHEY and CDR2 SVGAGI. Trimming cost V 9 bases and J 7 bases; bases outside gene matches: 8. The CDR3 loop spans 12 amino acids. CDR3 region: CASNDRVSGYTF. CDR3 DNA sequence: TGTGCCAGTAATGACAGGGTCAGTGGCTACACCTTC.